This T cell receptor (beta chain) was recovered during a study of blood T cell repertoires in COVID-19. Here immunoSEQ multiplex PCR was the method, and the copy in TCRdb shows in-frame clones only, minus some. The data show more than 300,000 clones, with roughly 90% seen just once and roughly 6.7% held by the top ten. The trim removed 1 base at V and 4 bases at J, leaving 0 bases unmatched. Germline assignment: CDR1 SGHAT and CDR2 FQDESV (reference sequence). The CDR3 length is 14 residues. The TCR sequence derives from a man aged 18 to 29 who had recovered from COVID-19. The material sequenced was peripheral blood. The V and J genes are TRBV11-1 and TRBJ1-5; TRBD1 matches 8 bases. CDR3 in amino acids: CASSLGTGNQPQHF. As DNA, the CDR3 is TGTGCCAGCAGCTTAGGGACAGGGAATCAGCCCCAGCATTTT.